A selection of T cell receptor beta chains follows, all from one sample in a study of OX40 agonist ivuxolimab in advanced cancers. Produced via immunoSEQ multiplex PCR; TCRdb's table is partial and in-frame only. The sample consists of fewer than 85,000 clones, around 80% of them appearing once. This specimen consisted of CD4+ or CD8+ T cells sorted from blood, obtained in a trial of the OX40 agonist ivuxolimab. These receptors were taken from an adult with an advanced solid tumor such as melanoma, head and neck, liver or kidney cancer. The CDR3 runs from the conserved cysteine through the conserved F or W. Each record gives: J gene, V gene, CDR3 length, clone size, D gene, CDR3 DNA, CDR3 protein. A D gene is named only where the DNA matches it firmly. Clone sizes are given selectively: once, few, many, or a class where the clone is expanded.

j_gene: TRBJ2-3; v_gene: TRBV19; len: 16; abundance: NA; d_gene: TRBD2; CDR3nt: TGTGCCAGTAGTACCGGACTAGCGGGAGCTGCAGATACGCAGTATTTT; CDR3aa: CASSTGLAGAADTQYF
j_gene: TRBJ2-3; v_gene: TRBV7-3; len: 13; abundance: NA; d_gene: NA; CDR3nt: TGTGCCAGCAGCTTAAACTCTAAGGATACGCAGTATTTT; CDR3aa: CASSLNSKDTQYF
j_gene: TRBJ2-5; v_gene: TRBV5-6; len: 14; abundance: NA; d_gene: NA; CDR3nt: TGTGCCAGCAGTTACGGACAGATACAAGAGACCCAGTACTTC; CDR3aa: CASSYGQIQETQYF
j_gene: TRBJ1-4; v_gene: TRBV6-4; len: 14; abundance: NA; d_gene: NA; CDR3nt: TGTGCCAGCAGTGATGGGAGGGGGGGTGAAAAACTGTTTTTT; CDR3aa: CASSDGRGGEKLFF
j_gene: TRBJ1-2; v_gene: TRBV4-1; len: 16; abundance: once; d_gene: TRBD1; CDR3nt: TGCGCCAGCAGCCAAGGGATACAGGGGCAGACCTATGGCTACACCTTC; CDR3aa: CASSQGIQGQTYGYTF
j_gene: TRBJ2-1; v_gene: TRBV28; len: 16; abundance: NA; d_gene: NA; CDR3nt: TGTGCCAGCAGCCCCCCAGTGGGGGGGCTCTACAATGAGCAGTTCTTC; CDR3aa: CASSPPVGGLYNEQFF
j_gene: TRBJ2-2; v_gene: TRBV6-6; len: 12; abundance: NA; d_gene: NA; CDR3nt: TGTGCCAGCAGTATAGACACCGGGGAGCTGTTTTTT; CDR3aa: CASSIDTGELFF
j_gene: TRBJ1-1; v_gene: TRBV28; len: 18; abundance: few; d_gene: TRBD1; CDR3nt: TGTGCCAGCAGTGGATGGGACAGCTCGGGGAAGCTGAACACTGAAGCTTTCTTT; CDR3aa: CASSGWDSSGKLNTEAFF
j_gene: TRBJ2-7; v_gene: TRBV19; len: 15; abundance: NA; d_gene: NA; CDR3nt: TGTGCCAGTAGTGACCCCGGACAGCGAGCCTACGAGCAGTACTTC; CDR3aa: CASSDPGQRAYEQYF
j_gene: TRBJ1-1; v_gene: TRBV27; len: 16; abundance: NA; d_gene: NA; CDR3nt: TGTGCCAGCAATAAAGCGGGCAGGGCTTCGAACACTGAAGCTTTCTTT; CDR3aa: CASNKAGRASNTEAFF
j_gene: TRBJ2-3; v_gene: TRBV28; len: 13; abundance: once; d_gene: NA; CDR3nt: TGTGCCAGCAGTTTGGACGGACGGGATACGCAGTATTTT; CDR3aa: CASSLDGRDTQYF
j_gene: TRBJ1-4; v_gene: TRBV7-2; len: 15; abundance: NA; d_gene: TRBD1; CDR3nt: TGTGCCAGCAGCGGTGGGGACAGGGGATATGAAAAACTGTTTTTT; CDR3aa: CASSGGDRGYEKLFF
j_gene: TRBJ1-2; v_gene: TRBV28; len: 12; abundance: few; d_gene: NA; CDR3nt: TGTGCCAGCACTCCTGGAATTCGTGGCTACACCTTC; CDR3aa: CASTPGIRGYTF
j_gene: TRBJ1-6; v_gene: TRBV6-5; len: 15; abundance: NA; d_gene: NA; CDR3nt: TGTGCCAGCAGTTTGGGGGGTAAGAACAATTCACCCCTCCACTTT; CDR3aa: CASSLGGKNNSPLHF
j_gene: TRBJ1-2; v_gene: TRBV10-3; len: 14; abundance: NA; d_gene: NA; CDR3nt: TGTGCCACCCTGATGTCGGCCTCTAACTATGGCTACACCTTC; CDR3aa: CATLMSASNYGYTF
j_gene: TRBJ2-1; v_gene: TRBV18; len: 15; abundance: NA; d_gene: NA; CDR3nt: TGTGCCAGCTCACCACTGTCAGGGGGGATTAATGAGCAGTTCTTC; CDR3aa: CASSPLSGGINEQFF
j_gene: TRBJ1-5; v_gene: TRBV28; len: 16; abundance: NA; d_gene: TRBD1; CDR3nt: TGTGCCAGCAGTTCGCTTACAGGGGGCGGAAATCAGCCCCAGCATTTT; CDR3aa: CASSSLTGGGNQPQHF
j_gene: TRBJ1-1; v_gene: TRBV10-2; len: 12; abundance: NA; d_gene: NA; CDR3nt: TGCGCCAGCACTCAGGGGAACACTGAAGCTTTCTTT; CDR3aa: CASTQGNTEAFF
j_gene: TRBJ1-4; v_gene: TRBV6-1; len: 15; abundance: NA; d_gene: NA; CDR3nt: TGTGCCAGCAGACCCGCCTCCGGGGGAGGAGAAAAACTGTTTTTT; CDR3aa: CASRPASGGGEKLFF
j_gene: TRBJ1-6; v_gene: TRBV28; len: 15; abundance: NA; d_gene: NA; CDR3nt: TGTGCCAGCAGTTTGCTGGGCTCCTATAATTCACCCCTCCACTTT; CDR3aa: CASSLLGSYNSPLHF
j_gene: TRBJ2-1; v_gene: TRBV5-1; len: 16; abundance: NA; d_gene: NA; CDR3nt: TGCGCCAGCATATCCGGGCCGGGACTCAGTGACAATGAGCAGTTCTTC; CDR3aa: CASISGPGLSDNEQFF
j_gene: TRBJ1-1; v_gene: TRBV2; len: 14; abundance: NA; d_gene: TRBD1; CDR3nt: TGTGCCAGCAGGGGACAGGGTATGTTCTCTGAAGCTTTCTTT; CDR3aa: CASRGQGMFSEAFF
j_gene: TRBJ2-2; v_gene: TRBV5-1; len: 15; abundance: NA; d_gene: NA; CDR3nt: TGCGCCAGCAGCTTGACCGGGAGTGCCACCGGGGAGCTGTTTTTT; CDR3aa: CASSLTGSATGELFF
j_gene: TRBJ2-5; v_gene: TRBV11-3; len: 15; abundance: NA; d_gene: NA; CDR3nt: TGTGCCAGCAGCTTAGTGGGGACCGAAAGGAAGACCCAGTACTTC; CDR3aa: CASSLVGTERKTQYF
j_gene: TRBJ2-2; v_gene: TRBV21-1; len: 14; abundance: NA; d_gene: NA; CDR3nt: TGTGCCAGCAGCAAAGAGACAGGGGGCCGGGAGCTGTTTTTT; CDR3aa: CASSKETGGRELFF
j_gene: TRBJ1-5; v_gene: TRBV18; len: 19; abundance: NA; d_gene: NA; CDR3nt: TGTGCCAGCTCACCTTCAGTCGGGGACCCCTTATATCTCGATCAGCCCCAGCATTTT; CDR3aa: CASSPSVGDPLYLDQPQHF
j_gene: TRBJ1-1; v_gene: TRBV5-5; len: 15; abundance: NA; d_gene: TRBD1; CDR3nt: TGTGCCAGCAGCTTACAAAGGGTAACAGGGGCTGAAGCTTTCTTT; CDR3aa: CASSLQRVTGAEAFF
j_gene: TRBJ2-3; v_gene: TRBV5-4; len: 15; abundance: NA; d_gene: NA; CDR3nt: TGTGCCAGCAGCAGTATAAGTAAGGGCACAGATACGCAGTATTTT; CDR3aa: CASSSISKGTDTQYF
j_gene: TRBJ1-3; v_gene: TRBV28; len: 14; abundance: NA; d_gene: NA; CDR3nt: TGTGCCAGCAGACAGCGGCACTCTGGAAACACCATATATTTT; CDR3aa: CASRQRHSGNTIYF
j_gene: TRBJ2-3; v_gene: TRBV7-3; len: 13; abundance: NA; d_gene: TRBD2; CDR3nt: TGTGCCACCGCGAGCGGGAGCGCAGATACGCAGTATTTT; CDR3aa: CATASGSADTQYF
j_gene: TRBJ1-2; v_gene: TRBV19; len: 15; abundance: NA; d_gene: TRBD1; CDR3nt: TGTGCCAGTAGTCCACCCTCGGGACAGAACCCTGGCTACACCTTC; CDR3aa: CASSPPSGQNPGYTF
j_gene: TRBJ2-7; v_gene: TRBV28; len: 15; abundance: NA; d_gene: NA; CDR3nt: TGTGCCAGCTCTCACGACAAGGGTGCGGTCAACGAGCAGTACTTC; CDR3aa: CASSHDKGAVNEQYF
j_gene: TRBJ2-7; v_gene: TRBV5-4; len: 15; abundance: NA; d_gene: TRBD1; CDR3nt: TGTGCCAGCAGCTGGACAGGGGTTTTGTCCTACGAGCAGTACTTC; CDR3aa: CASSWTGVLSYEQYF
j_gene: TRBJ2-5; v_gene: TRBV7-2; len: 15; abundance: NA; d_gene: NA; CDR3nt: TGTGCCAGCAGTGGTTCGGCTAGCTGGTGGGAGACCCAGTACTTC; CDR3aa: CASSGSASWWETQYF
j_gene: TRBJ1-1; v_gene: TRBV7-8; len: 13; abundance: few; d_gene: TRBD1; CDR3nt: TGTGCCAGCAGCGGGACAGCGGGCACTGAAGCTTTCTTT; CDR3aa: CASSGTAGTEAFF
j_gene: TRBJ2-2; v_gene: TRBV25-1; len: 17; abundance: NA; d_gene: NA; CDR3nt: TGTGCCAGCAGCCCCAGGGGGGGGACAGGGAACACCGGGGAGCTGTTTTTT; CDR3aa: CASSPRGGTGNTGELFF
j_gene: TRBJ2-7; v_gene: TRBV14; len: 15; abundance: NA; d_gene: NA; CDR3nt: TGTGCCAGCAGCCAAGGGGGAAGGAGCCTCTACGAGCAGTACTTC; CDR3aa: CASSQGGRSLYEQYF
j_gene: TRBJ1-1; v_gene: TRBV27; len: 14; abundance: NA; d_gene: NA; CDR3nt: TGTGCCAGCAGATCCGGGGGAAGGGCCACTGAAGCTTTCTTT; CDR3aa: CASRSGGRATEAFF
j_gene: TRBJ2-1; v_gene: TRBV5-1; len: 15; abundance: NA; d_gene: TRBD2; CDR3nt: TGCGCCAGCAGCTATATAGCGGGAGGGCGAAATGAGCAGTTCTTC; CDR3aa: CASSYIAGGRNEQFF
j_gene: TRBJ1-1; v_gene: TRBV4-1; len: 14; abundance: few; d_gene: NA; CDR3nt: TGCGCCAGCAGCCAACAGGTGGGGATACGTGAAGCTTTCTTT; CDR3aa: CASSQQVGIREAFF
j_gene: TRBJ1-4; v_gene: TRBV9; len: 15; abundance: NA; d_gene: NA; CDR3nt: TGTGCCAGCAGTGTTACAGGGAGCGCTAATGAAAAACTGTTTTTT; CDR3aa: CASSVTGSANEKLFF
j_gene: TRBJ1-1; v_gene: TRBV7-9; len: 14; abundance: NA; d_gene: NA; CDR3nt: TGTGCCAGCAGCGTACAGGGAGGTTGGACTGAAGCTTTCTTT; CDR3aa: CASSVQGGWTEAFF
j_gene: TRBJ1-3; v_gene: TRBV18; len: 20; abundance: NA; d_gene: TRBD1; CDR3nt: TGTGCCAGCTCACCACGCCTAGTGACAGGGAGTTACCTTTCTGGAAACACCATATATTTT; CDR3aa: CASSPRLVTGSYLSGNTIYF
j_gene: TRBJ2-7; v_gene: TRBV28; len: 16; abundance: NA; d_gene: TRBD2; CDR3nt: TGTGCCAGCAGTTTATTTCGCCGACCGGCCGGGGGGGAGCAGTACTTC; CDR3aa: CASSLFRRPAGGEQYF
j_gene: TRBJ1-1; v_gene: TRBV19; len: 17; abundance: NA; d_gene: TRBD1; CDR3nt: TGTGCCAGTACCCAGAGGGGGCGACAGGGTCTGAACACTGAAGCTTTCTTT; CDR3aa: CASTQRGRQGLNTEAFF
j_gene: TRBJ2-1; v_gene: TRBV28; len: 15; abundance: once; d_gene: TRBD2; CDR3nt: TGTGCCAGCAGTTTATGGGCTAGCGGGAGTAATGAGCAGTTCTTC; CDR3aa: CASSLWASGSNEQFF
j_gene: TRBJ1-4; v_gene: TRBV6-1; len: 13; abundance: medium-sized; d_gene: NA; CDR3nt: TGTGCCAGCAGAAGCGGAAATAATGAAAAACTGTTTTTT; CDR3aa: CASRSGNNEKLFF
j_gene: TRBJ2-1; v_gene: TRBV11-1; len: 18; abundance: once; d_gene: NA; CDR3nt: TGTGCCAGCAGCTTAGCGCTAAGTACGGTAAGCTCCTACAATGAGCAGTTCTTC; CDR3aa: CASSLALSTVSSYNEQFF
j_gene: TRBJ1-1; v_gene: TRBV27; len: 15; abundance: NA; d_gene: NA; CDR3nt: TGTGCCAGCAGTTCCGGCGGGACTATGAACACTGAAGCTTTCTTT; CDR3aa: CASSSGGTMNTEAFF
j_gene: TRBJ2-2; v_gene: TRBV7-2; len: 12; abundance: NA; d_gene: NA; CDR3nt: TGTGCCAGCAGCTTGGGGGTCGGGGAGCTGTTTTTT; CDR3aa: CASSLGVGELFF
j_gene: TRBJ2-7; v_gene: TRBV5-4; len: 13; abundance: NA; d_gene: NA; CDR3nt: TGTGCCAGCACCCTGATAGGCTCCTACGAGCAGTACTTC; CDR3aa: CASTLIGSYEQYF